Presented here are 8 T cell receptor beta chains from one specimen sequenced in a study of OX40 agonist ivuxolimab in advanced cancers. Some clones are missing from TCRdb's copy, which holds only in-frame ones; the method was immunoSEQ multiplex PCR. The sample consists of 70,000 to 95,000 clones, around 84% of them appearing once. Sequencing was performed on CD4+ or CD8+ T cells sorted from blood, taken in a trial of the OX40 agonist ivuxolimab. These receptor sequences come from an adult with an advanced solid tumor such as melanoma, head and neck, liver or kidney cancer.

J is TRBJ1-4 and V is TRBV19; D call uncertain. The CDR3 is 16 amino acids. In germline, CDR1 is LNHDA, CDR2 SQIVND (reference sequence). Trimming removed 9 bases from V and 4 bases from J, with 21 bases in between. CDR3 bases: TGTGCCAGCAGGTCCCAATCCAGACGGGATAATGAAAAACTGTTTTTT. This sequence encodes CASRSQSRRDNEKLFF.

This chain joins TRBV6-6 and TRBJ2-2; 9 bases line up with TRBD1. The CDR3 spans 16 residues. J was trimmed by 7 bases and V by 4 bases; bases with no gene match: 10. Germline loops: CDR1 MNHNY, CDR2 SVGAGI (reference sequence). CDR3 in amino acids: CASSFRTGDRSGELFF. CDR3 nucleotide sequence: TGTGCCAGCAGTTTTCGGACAGGGGATCGTAGCGGGGAGCTGTTTTTT.

The chain has TRBV7-8 and TRBJ1-2; perhaps TRBD1 as D (5 bases). Between the trimmed V and J ends, which lost 4 bases and 3 bases, there was a span of 18 bases. This CDR3 has 16 residues. CDR1 is SGHVS, CDR2 FQNEAQ, per germline. The CDR3 here is CASSSGSQRGHYGYTF. The CDR3, as DNA: TGTGCCAGCAGCTCGGGGTCGCAAAGGGGACACTATGGCTACACCTTC.

In nucleotides, the CDR3 is TGTGCCAGCAGTTGGACAGTCGGGGATGAAAAACTGTTTTTT. Protein: CASSWTVGDEKLFF. This rearrangement joins TRBV6-5 to TRBJ1-4, with D maybe TRBD1 (6 bases). V lost 4 bases and J lost 6, with 12 bases in between. This CDR3 spans 14 amino acids. CDR1 is MNHEY and CDR2 is SVGAGI in the germline V gene.

J is TRBJ2-1 and V is TRBV7-6, with 7 positions matching TRBD1. The CDR3 length is 17 residues. Germline V gene lookup returns CDR1 SGHVS and CDR2 FNYEAQ. The V segment lost 4 bases and the J segment 2 bases; nucleotides outside the gene matches: 11. The CDR3 reads CASSSRYRGTPYNEQFF. CDR3 DNA: TGTGCCAGCAGCTCGCGCTACAGGGGAACCCCCTACAATGAGCAGTTCTTC.

The genes are TRBV27 and TRBJ2-7, with 9 bases fitting TRBD1. This CDR3 has 18 residues. The ends lost 11 bases at V and 2 bases at J; junction bases unmatched: 22. Germline V CDR1 and CDR2: MNHEY, SMNVEV (reference sequence). CDR3 loop: CAGTFFTPGQGIAYEQYF. The CDR3 nucleotides read TGTGCCGGCACCTTTTTTACTCCGGGACAGGGAATCGCCTACGAGCAGTACTTC.

The chain uses TRBV5-1 and TRBJ2-2; possible D gene TRBD1, 6 bases. The CDR3 length is 16 residues. Trimming cost V 4 bases and J 1 base, with 14 bases left between them. The germline V gene encodes CDR1 SGHRS and CDR2 YFSETQ. CDR3 bases: TGCGCCAGCAGCCCGGACGGCAGGGGGAACACCGGGGAGCTGTTTTTT. Its protein product is CASSPDGRGNTGELFF.

This chain connects TRBV4-2 to TRBJ2-2; possible D gene TRBD1, 6 bases. CDR3 length: 16 residues. CDR1 and CDR2 (germline): LGHNA, YNFKEQ. Trimming pared 0 bases from V and 7 bases from J, leaving 15 bases between. The DNA of the CDR3 is TGTGCCAGCAGCCAAGACCCTAGGGGGTATAGCGGGGAGCTGTTTTTT. Its translation is CASSQDPRGYSGELFF.